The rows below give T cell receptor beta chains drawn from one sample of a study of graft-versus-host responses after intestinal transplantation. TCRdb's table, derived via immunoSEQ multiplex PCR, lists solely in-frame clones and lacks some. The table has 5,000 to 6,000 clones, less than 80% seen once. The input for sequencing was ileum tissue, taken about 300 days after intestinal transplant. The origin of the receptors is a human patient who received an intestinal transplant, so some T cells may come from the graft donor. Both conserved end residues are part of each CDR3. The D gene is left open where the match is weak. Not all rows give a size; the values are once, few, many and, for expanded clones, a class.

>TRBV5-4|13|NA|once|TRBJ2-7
CASSFRDTHEQYF
TGTGCCAGCAGCTTCCGGGACACCCACGAGCAGTACTTC
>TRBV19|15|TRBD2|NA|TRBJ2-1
CASSIGGGGGDEQFF
TGTGCCAGTAGTATAGGAGGCGGGGGTGGTGATGAGCAGTTCTTC
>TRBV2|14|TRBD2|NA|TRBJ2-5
CASTPSGSGETQYF
TGTGCCAGCACTCCTAGCGGGAGCGGCGAGACCCAGTACTTC
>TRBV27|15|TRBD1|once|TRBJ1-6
CASSFSGTGDSPLHF
TGTGCCAGCAGTTTCTCTGGGACAGGGGATTCACCCCTCCACTTT
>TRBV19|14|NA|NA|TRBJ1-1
CASSIEFPNTEAFF
TGTGCCAGTAGTATCGAGTTCCCCAACACTGAAGCTTTCTTT
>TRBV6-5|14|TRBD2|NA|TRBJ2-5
CASRAGLAGETQYF
TGTGCCAGCAGGGCGGGACTAGCGGGAGAGACCCAGTACTTC
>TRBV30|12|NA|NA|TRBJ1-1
CAWSGMNTEAFF
TGTGCCTGGAGTGGGATGAACACTGAAGCTTTCTTT
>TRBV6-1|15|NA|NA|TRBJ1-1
CASSEAGTMNTEAFF
TGTGCCAGCAGTGAAGCCGGGACAATGAACACTGAAGCTTTCTTT
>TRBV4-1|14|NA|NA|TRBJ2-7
CASSQYSEDYEQYF
TGCGCCAGCAGCCAATATTCGGAGGACTACGAGCAGTACTTC
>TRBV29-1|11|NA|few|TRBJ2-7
CSVERGNEQYF
TGCAGCGTTGAACGGGGAAACGAGCAGTACTTC
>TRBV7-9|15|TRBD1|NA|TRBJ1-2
CASSYPGQGEYGYTF
TGTGCCAGCAGCTATCCGGGACAGGGGGAGTATGGCTACACCTTC
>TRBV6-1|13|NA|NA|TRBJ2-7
CASSQGRGYEQYF
TGTGCCAGCAGTCAGGGGCGCGGTTACGAGCAGTACTTC
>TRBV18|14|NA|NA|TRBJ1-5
CASSLERFNQPQHF
TGTGCCAGCTCACTCGAGAGGTTCAATCAGCCCCAGCATTTT
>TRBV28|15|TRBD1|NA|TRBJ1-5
CASRAGTGHYQPQHF
TGTGCCAGCAGGGCCGGGACAGGGCATTATCAGCCCCAGCATTTT
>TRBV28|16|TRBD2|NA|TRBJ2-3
CASSTPLAGDTDTQYF
TGTGCCAGCAGTACCCCACTAGCGGGGGACACAGATACGCAGTATTTT
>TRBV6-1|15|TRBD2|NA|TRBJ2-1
CASSRLAGGTNEQFF
TGTGCCAGCAGCAGACTAGCGGGAGGGACGAATGAGCAGTTCTTC
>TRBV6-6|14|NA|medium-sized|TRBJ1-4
CASSSGASYEKLFF
TGTGCCAGCAGTTCGGGAGCGTCCTATGAAAAACTGTTTTTT
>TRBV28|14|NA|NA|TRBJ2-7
CASSFGQGIYEQYF
TGTGCCAGCAGTTTTGGGCAGGGGATTTACGAGCAGTACTTC
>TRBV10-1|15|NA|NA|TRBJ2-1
CASSESGSSYNEQFF
TGCGCCAGCAGTGAGTCCGGGAGCTCCTACAATGAGCAGTTCTTC
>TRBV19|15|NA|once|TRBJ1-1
CASSIGSGWATEAFF
TGTGCCAGTAGTATCGGATCAGGGTGGGCCACTGAAGCTTTCTTT
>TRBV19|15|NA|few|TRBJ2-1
CASSILASPYNEQFF
TGTGCCAGTAGTATCCTGGCGTCACCCTACAATGAGCAGTTCTTC
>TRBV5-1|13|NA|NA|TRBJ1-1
CASSLGGNTEAFF
TGCGCCAGCAGCTTGGGCGGAAACACTGAAGCTTTCTTT
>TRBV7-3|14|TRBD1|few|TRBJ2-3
CASSRQGFTDTQYF
TGTGCCAGCAGCCGACAGGGATTCACAGATACGCAGTATTTT
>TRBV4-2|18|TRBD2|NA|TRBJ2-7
CASSQYWSSGGDSYEQYF
TGTGCCAGCAGCCAATATTGGTCCAGCGGGGGGGACTCCTACGAGCAGTACTTC
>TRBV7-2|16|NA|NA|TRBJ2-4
CASSPGPHRAKNIQYF
TGTGCCAGCAGCCCAGGCCCCCACAGGGCCAAAAACATTCAGTACTTC
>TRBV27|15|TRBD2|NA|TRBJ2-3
CASSAPGLGEETQYF
TGTGCCAGCAGTGCCCCGGGACTAGGGGAGGAGACGCAGTATTTT
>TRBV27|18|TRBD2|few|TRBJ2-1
CASSLSPPETLAGDEQFF
TGTGCCAGCAGTTTATCGCCCCCAGAGACACTAGCGGGAGATGAGCAGTTCTTC
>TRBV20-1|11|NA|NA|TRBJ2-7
CSAPKVSQQYF
TGCAGTGCTCCCAAAGTCTCCCAGCAGTACTTC
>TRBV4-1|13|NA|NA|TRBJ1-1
CASLGGRNTEAFF
TGCGCCAGCCTTGGGGGGAGAAACACTGAAGCTTTCTTT
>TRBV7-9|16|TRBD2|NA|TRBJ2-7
CAPWASGVGSSYEQYF
TGTGCCCCCTGGGCTAGCGGGGTGGGGAGCTCCTACGAGCAGTACTTC
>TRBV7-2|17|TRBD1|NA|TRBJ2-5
CASSLGTGTGYQETQYF
TGTGCCAGCAGCTTAGGAACCGGGACAGGGTACCAAGAGACCCAGTACTTC
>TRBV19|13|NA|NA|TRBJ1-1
CASNYPGSGEAFF
TGTGCCAGTAACTATCCAGGTTCGGGTGAAGCTTTCTTT
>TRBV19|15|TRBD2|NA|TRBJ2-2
CASSISGRSGGELFF
TGTGCCAGTAGTATAAGCGGGAGGAGTGGCGGGGAGCTGTTTTTT
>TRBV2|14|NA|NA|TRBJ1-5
CAGSFGGANQPQHF
TGTGCCGGATCCTTTGGGGGGGCCAATCAGCCCCAGCATTTT
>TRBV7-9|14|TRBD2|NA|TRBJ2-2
CASSTTSFTGELFF
TGTGCCAGCAGCACGACTAGCTTTACCGGGGAGCTGTTTTTT